The 28 T cell receptor beta chains presented below share a single source sample, sequenced in a study of OX40 agonist ivuxolimab in advanced cancers. The assay was immunoSEQ multiplex PCR, and TCRdb's table has in-frame clones only and misses some. This sample has 65,000 to 75,000 clones; around 89% occur once, and the top ten carry about 0.6%. Sequenced here: CD4+ or CD8+ T cells sorted from blood, sampled in a trial of the OX40 agonist ivuxolimab. The receptors come from an adult with an advanced solid tumor such as melanoma, head and neck, liver or kidney cancer.

This clone was picked up one time. This chain links TRBV7-3 with TRBJ2-3, with D possibly matching TRBD1 (7 bases). Trimming stripped 2 bases from V and 4 bases from J, with 10 bases between. Germline V gene sequence: CDR1 SGHTA, CDR2 FQGTGA. CDR3 length: 14 residues. In DNA form, the CDR3 reads TGTGCCAGCAGCTTACAGGGGGGCCCAGATACGCAGTATTTT. It translates to CASSLQGGPDTQYF.

In this sample, this clone turned up once. The genes are TRBV28 and TRBJ1-1; tentative D call: TRBD1 (6 bases). This CDR3 has 12 residues. Looked up from germline, CDR1 is MDHEN and CDR2 is SYDVKM. Trimming cost V 8 bases and J 3 bases, with 10 bases left between them. The CDR3 nucleotides are TGTGCCAGCGGGGGCGGCGACACTGAAGCTTTCTTT. Its translation is CASGGGDTEAFF.

The chain links TRBV28 to TRBJ1-4; the D is unclear. The CDR3 has 13 amino acids. Trimming removed 2 bases at V and 4 bases at J, with 5 bases between. Germline V CDR1 and CDR2: MDHEN, SYDVKM. CDR3 amino acids: CASSLSVNEKLFF. As DNA, the CDR3 is TGTGCCAGCAGTTTAAGTGTTAATGAAAAACTGTTTTTT.

V usage is TRBV19 and J usage is TRBJ1-4, with 7 bases lining up with TRBD1. CDR1 LNHDA and CDR2 SQIVND come from the germline V gene (reference sequence). The V and J ends lost 7 bases and 7 bases, in that order; junction bases with no gene match: 9. CDR3 length equals 14 residues. The CDR3 loop reads CASTPTGVAEKLFF. The DNA for the CDR3 is TGTGCCAGTACCCCCACAGGGGTGGCTGAAAAACTGTTTTTT.

The chain has TRBV5-1 and TRBJ2-5; the match to TRBD2 covers 14 bases. J lost 2 bases, V lost 0 bases, and 0 bases had no gene match. The CDR3 sequence is 16 residues long. Germline loops: CDR1 SGHRS, CDR2 YFSETQ. The CDR3, as DNA: TGCGCCAGCAGCTTGGGGACTAGCGGGGGGCAAGAGACCCAGTACTTC. It translates to CASSLGTSGGQETQYF.

The genes are TRBV5-1 and TRBJ2-3, with a tentative D call TRBD1 (5 bases). This CDR3 comprises 14 residues. Trimming took 0 bases from V and 4 from J, leaving 9 bases between them. Germline loops: CDR1 SGHRS, CDR2 YFSETQ. DNA of the CDR3: TGCGCCAGCAGCTTGGTCCAGGGTTCAGATACGCAGTATTTT. This sequence encodes CASSLVQGSDTQYF.

The chain links TRBV28 to TRBJ1-4, with D perhaps TRBD1 (5 bases). Per the germline V gene, CDR1 is MDHEN and CDR2 is SYDVKM. V dropped 8 bases and J dropped 8 bases, with 18 bases sitting between them. CDR3 length equals 14 residues. CDR3 DNA: TGTGCCAGCGGTAGACAGTTCCGAGGAGAAAAACTGTTTTTT. Protein product: CASGRQFRGEKLFF.

Here the CDR3 DNA reads TGCGCCAGCAGCCAAGCACGAGATCAGCCCCAGCATTTT. This gives the protein CASSQARDQPQHF. The V and J genes are TRBV4-1 and TRBJ1-5; D remains unclear. Germline CDR1 is MGHRA and CDR2 is YSYEKL. The CDR3 extends over 13 amino acids. The V end lost 1 base, the J end lost 5 bases, and 6 bases lay between the germline ends.

The CDR3 here is CASSPGRGTYQETQYF. The CDR3 DNA follows: TGTGCCAGTAGTCCCGGGCGGGGGACATACCAAGAGACCCAGTACTTC. J is TRBJ2-5 and V is TRBV19; perhaps TRBD2 as D (7 bases). Trimming pared 5 bases from V and 0 bases from J, leaving 16 bases between. Per germline, CDR1 LNHDA and CDR2 SQIVND (reference sequence). The CDR3 length is 16 residues.

In nucleotides, the CDR3 is TGTGCCTGGAGAGACACGGAATATTCACCCCTCCACTTT. It yields the protein CAWRDTEYSPLHF. The chain carries TRBV30 and TRBJ1-6; no firm D call. Germline values: CDR1 GTSNPN, CDR2 SVGIG (reference sequence). Deletions cut 3 bases from V and 8 bases from J, with 11 bases between. The CDR3 sequence is 13 residues long.

The chain combines TRBV2 with TRBJ2-2; TRBD2 might be the D (6 bases). The V gene's germline CDR1 is SNHLY and CDR2 FYNNEI. V lost 3 bases and J lost 4, with 6 bases in between. The CDR3 contains 13 residues. DNA of the CDR3: TGTGCCAGCAGTGAGGGGGGCACCGGGGAGCTGTTTTTT. This sequence encodes CASSEGGTGELFF.

The chain links TRBV5-4 to TRBJ2-7; TRBD2 aligns across 7 bases. V shed 0 bases, J shed 5 bases, and the junction held 8 bases outside the gene matches. Germline lookup yields CDR1 SGHNT and CDR2 YYREEE (reference sequence). The length of the CDR3 is 15 residues. The CDR3 DNA reads as TGTGCCAGCAGCTTGGATTCGGGGGGAATCGACGAGCAGTACTTC. Its translation: CASSLDSGGIDEQYF.

This clone was seen only once. The rearrangement links TRBV5-8 to TRBJ1-5; TRBD1 aligns across 7 bases. Germline trimming cut 4 bases from V and 6 bases from J; bases unmatched to any gene: 10. Germline-derived CDR1 and CDR2 are SGHTS and YDEGEE. The CDR3 is made up of 15 amino acids. The CDR3 DNA is TGTGCCAGCAGCGCTAGGACAGGAGAAGGTCAGCCCCAGCATTTT. Its protein product is CASSARTGEGQPQHF.

The chain employs TRBV28 and TRBJ2-3, with 14 bases identical to TRBD2. This CDR3 is 15 amino acids long. CDR1 is MDHEN, CDR2 SYDVKM, per germline. The trim removed 4 bases at V and 5 bases at J, leaving 2 bases unmatched. The DNA for the CDR3 is TGTGCCAGCAGTTCGACTAGCGGGGGGGTAGATACGCAGTATTTT. Translating gives CASSSTSGGVDTQYF.

This clone was counted a single time. Here the CDR3 DNA reads TGTGCCAGCAGCTTGAGTCAGGGCGTGAACTATGGCTACACCTTC. It translates to CASSLSQGVNYGYTF. This sequence joins TRBV5-5 and TRBJ1-2; D possibly corresponds to TRBD1 (5 bases). The V end was cut by 1 base, the J end by 2 bases, with 12 bases between. Per the germline V gene, CDR1 is SGHKS and CDR2 is YYEKEE (reference sequence). This CDR3 has 15 residues. The complete variable domain, with remaining parts taken from reference TRBV5-5 and TRBJ1-2, reads DAGVTQSPTHLIKTRGQQVTLRCSPISGHKSVSWYQQVLGQGPQFIFQYYEKEERGRGNFPDRFSARQFPNYSSELNVNALLLGDSALYLCASSLSQGVNYGYTFGSGTRLTVV.

This clone appeared once. CDR3 loop: CASRPQVNYGYTF. DNA for the CDR3: TGTGCCAGCAGGCCACAGGTTAACTATGGCTACACCTTC. The chain recombines TRBV7-9 with TRBJ1-2; the D gene is possibly TRBD1 (5 bases). The CDR3 has 13 residues. Germline lookup yields CDR1 SEHNR and CDR2 FQNEAQ (reference sequence). Trimming left V 6 bases short and J 1 base short, with 9 bases between.

V usage is TRBV18 and J usage is TRBJ1-6, with a weak D call TRBD1 (6 bases). Germline V gene sequence: CDR1 KGHSH, CDR2 LQKENI. V shed 4 bases and J shed 0 bases, with 10 bases lying between them. This CDR3 is 16 amino acids long. In DNA form, the CDR3 reads TGTGCCAGCTCACGACAGGAGAGCTCCTATAATTCACCCCTCCACTTT. Its protein is CASSRQESSYNSPLHF.

This chain joins TRBV2 and TRBJ2-3; tentatively, D is TRBD1 (7 bases). Trimming left V 5 bases short and J 4 bases short, with 16 bases between. This CDR3 has 15 residues. Germline V gene data show CDR1 as SNHLY and CDR2 as FYNNEI. CDR3 protein: CASSSTGRSADTQYF. The CDR3 region has the DNA TGTGCCAGCAGTTCGACAGGGAGGTCGGCAGATACGCAGTATTTT.

DNA for the CDR3: TGCAGCGCGAACAGGGGGGGCAATGAGCAGTTCTTC. It is translated as CSANRGGNEQFF. V is TRBV29-1 and J is TRBJ2-1; D is possibly TRBD1 (8 bases). This CDR3 contains 12 residues. CDR1 SQVTM and CDR2 ANQGSEA come from the germline V gene. V shed 7 bases and J shed 6 bases, with 13 bases lying between them.

The chain couples TRBV6-5 to TRBJ2-6, with TRBD1 matching 9 bases. V lost 7 bases, J lost 4 bases, and 5 bases stayed unmatched. The CDR3 has 15 amino acids. Germline V lookup: CDR1 MNHEY, CDR2 SVGAGI. The CDR3 nucleotides are TGTGCCAGCAAAAAACAGGGGGCGGGGGCCAACGTCCTGACTTTC. This sequence encodes CASKKQGAGANVLTF.

The chain couples TRBV11-3 to TRBJ1-4; 9 bases align to TRBD1. J lost 5 bases, V lost 5 bases, and 12 bases had no gene match. This CDR3 is 17 amino acids long. Germline assignment: CDR1 SGHNT and CDR2 YENEEA. As DNA, the CDR3 is TGTGCCAGCAGCCCACTGGACAGGGGAGGGCCGAATGAAAAACTGTTTTTT. Translated, it gives CASSPLDRGGPNEKLFF. Using reference TRBV11-3 and TRBJ1-4 for the parts outside the CDR3, the full variable domain is EAGVVQSPRYKIIEKKQPVAFWCNPISGHNTLYWYLQNLGQGPELLIRYENEEAVDDSQLPKDRFSAERLKGVDSTLKIQPAELGDSAVYLCASSPLDRGGPNEKLFFGSGTQLSVL.

The DNA for the CDR3 is TGTGCCAGCAGCTTAGTCCCTAATCAGCCCCAGCATTTT. Its protein product is CASSLVPNQPQHF. V is TRBV7-2 and J is TRBJ1-5; D is ambiguous. V was cut by 1 base and J by 4 bases, with 5 bases left in between. Per germline, CDR1 SGHTA and CDR2 FQGNSA. This CDR3 is 13 amino acids long.

This clone is a singleton in its sample. The rearrangement uses TRBV6-5 and TRBJ1-2; no clear D gene. The V gene lost 5 bases and the J gene lost 3 bases, with 4 bases spanning the gap. There are 11 residues in the CDR3. The germline V gene has CDR1 MNHEY and CDR2 SVGAGI. The CDR3 bases are TGTGCCAGCAGTCGGGACTATGGCTACACCTTC. It codes for CASSRDYGYTF.

V is TRBV5-1 and J is TRBJ1-4; 9 bases match TRBD1. The CDR3 is 16 amino acids. Germline lookup yields CDR1 SGHRS and CDR2 YFSETQ. After removal of 5 bases from V and 3 bases from J, the junction contained 8 bases not matched to a gene. In DNA, the CDR3 is TGCGCCAGCAGAATCGGACAGGGGAGGCCTAATGAAAAACTGTTTTTT. Protein product: CASRIGQGRPNEKLFF.

The V call is TRBV28, the J call TRBJ2-3, with TRBD2 matching over 11 bases. The CDR3 is made up of 15 amino acids. CDR1 is MDHEN and CDR2 is SYDVKM in the germline V gene. V trimming: 7 bases; J trimming: 0 bases; junction bases outside the gene matches: 3. CDR3 sequence (DNA): TGTGCCAGCAAGGGACTAGCGGTAAGCACAGATACGCAGTATTTT. Translating it yields CASKGLAVSTDTQYF.

This chain uses TRBV18 with TRBJ1-5, with D hard to call. Deletions cut 1 base from V and 4 bases from J, with 11 bases between. Germline CDR1 reads KGHSH; CDR2 reads LQKENI. The CDR3 loop spans 15 amino acids. The chain's CDR3 is CASSPQAPGNQPQHF. The CDR3 DNA follows: TGTGCCAGCTCACCACAGGCACCGGGGAATCAGCCCCAGCATTTT.

The rearrangement links TRBV5-1 to TRBJ1-4; D not resolved. The CDR3 sequence is 17 residues long. V lost 2 bases to trimming and J lost 0 bases, with 14 bases between them. In germline, CDR1 is SGHRS, CDR2 YFSETQ. CDR3 region: CASSFDLQRATNEKLFF. CDR3 coding DNA: TGCGCCAGCAGCTTTGACCTACAGCGTGCAACTAATGAAAAACTGTTTTTT.

V and J are TRBV28 and TRBJ1-5; tentative D call: TRBD1 (5 bases). The CDR3 sequence is 15 residues long. Germline assignment: CDR1 MDHEN and CDR2 SYDVKM. The V end lost 6 bases, the J end lost 2 bases, and 14 bases lay between the germline ends. CDR3 nucleotide sequence: TGTGCCAGCAGCCCCCGGGGGGGAGGCAATCAGCCCCAGCATTTT. Translated, it gives CASSPRGGGNQPQHF.